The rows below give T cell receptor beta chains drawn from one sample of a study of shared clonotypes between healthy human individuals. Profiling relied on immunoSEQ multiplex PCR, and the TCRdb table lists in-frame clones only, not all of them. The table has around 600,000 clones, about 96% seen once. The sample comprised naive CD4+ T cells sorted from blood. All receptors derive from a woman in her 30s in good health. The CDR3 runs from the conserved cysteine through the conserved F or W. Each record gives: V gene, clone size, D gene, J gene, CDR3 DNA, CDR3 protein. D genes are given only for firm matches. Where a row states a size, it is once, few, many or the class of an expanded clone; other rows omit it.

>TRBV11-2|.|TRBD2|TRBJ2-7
TGTGCCAGCAGCTTTCGTACTAGCGGGACCTACGAGCAGTACTTC
CASSFRTSGTYEQYF
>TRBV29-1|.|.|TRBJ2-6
TGCAGCGTTGCGGCAGCGGGTTCTTACTCTGGGGCCAACGTCCTGACTTTC
CSVAAAGSYSGANVLTF
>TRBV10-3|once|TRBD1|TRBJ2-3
TGTGCCATCAGTGTCAGGGGACAGGTGGGCACAGATACGCAGTATTTT
CAISVRGQVGTDTQYF
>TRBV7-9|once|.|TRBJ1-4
TGTGCCAGCAGCAAAGGGCCAGCAACTAATGAAAAACTGTTTTTT
CASSKGPATNEKLFF
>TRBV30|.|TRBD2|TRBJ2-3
TGTGCCTGGGGGCGGGAGGGCACAGATACGCAGTATTTT
CAWGREGTDTQYF
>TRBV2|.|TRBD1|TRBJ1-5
TGTGCCAGCAGTGAAAGGGACAGAGCCATAAGGGCGCCCCAGCATTTT
CASSERDRAIRAPQHF
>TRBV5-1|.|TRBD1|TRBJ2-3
TGCGCCAGCAGCTTGGCCGCAGGGGGTTCAGATACGCAGTATTTT
CASSLAAGGSDTQYF
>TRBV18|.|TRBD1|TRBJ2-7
TGTGCCAGCTCACCGGGACAGGGCGTTCGTTCCCTCGAGCAGTACTTC
CASSPGQGVRSLEQYF
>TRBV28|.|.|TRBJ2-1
TGTGCCAGCAGTTTAGGGCTAGCGCGAAACAATGAGCAGTTCTTC
CASSLGLARNNEQFF
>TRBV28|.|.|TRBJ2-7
TGTGCCAGCAGTCCCCCAGTCCTGATCGCCTTTTACGAGCAGTACTTC
CASSPPVLIAFYEQYF
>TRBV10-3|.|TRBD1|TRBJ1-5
TGTGCCGCAGGGGACCGGGACAGGGGTGGCAATCAGCCCCAGCATTTT
CAAGDRDRGGNQPQHF
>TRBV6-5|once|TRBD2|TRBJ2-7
TGTGCCAGCAGTTACTCGGGGGGGAACTACGAGCAGTACTTC
CASSYSGGNYEQYF
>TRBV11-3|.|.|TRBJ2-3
TGTGCCAGCAGCTCTGGGAGCACAGATACGCAGTATTTT
CASSSGSTDTQYF
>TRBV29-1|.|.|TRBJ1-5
TGCAGCGCTTCAGGGGTCGGAGATCAGCCCCAGCATTTT
CSASGVGDQPQHF
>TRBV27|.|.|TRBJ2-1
TGTGCCAGCAGTTTTCGCGACAGTGCACCTAGCTCCTACAATGAGCAGTTCTTC
CASSFRDSAPSSYNEQFF
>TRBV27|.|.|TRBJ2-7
TGTGCCAGCAGTTTGAGACAGCCCGCCTACGAGCAGTACTTC
CASSLRQPAYEQYF
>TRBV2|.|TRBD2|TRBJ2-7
TGTGCCAGCAGTGGAAGTTTAGCGGGATCCTACGAGCAGTACTTC
CASSGSLAGSYEQYF
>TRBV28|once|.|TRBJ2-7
TGTGCCAGCCAGACTAGTTCCTACGAGCAGTACTTC
CASQTSSYEQYF
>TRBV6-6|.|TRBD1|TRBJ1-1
TGTGCCAGCAGTGGGGGACAGGGGTTGAACACTGAAGCTTTCTTT
CASSGGQGLNTEAFF